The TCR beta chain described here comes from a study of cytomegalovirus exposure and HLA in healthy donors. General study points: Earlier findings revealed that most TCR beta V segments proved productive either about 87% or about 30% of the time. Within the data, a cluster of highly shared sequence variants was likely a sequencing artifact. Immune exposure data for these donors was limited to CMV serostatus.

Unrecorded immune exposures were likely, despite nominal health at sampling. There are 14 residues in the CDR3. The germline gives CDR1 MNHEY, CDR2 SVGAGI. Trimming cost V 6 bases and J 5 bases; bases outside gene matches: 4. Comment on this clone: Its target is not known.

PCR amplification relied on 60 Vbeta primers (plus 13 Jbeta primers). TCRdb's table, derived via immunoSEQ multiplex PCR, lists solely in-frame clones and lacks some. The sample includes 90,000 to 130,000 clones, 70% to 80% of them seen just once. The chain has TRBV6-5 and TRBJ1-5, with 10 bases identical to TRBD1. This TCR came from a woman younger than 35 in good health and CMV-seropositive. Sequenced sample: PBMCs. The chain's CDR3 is CASSDRGRDQPQHF. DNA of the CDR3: TGTGCCAGCAGCGACAGGGGGCGTGATCAGCCCCAGCATTTT.